A selection of T cell receptor beta chains follows, all from one sample in a study of blood T cell repertoires in COVID-19. Sequenced by immunoSEQ multiplex PCR; TCRdb stores in-frame clones only, minus some. The top ten clones hold around 9.1% of a sample with a few hundred thousand clones, 75% to 90% of them seen once. The sequencing sample was made of peripheral blood. The receptors were gathered from a human donor in a cohort sampled during active COVID-19. CDR3s include the opening cysteine and the closing phenylalanine or tryptophan. A D gene is named only where the DNA matches it firmly. Some rows have no size entry. The others give once, few or many, or a class for an expanded clone.

TRBV28	-	TRBJ1-2	15	-	TGTGCCAGCAGCTCTACCCCCCTCCTTTCTCGGGGCTACACCTTC	CASSSTPLLSRGYTF
TRBV19	-	TRBJ2-3	15	once	TGTGCCAGTCGGCTCACGGGAGTTCGTGAAGATACGCAGTATTTT	CASRLTGVREDTQYF
TRBV2	-	TRBJ2-5	9	-	TGTGCCATCGAAGAGACCCAGTACTTC	CAIEETQYF
TRBV18	-	TRBJ2-7	15	-	TGTGCCAGCTCACCCCGGGACTTGAAGACCTACGAGCAGTACTTC	CASSPRDLKTYEQYF
TRBV27	-	TRBJ1-1	13	-	TGTGCCAGCAGTAAAACAGGGTACACTGAAGCTTTCTTT	CASSKTGYTEAFF
TRBV7-3	TRBD1	TRBJ2-5	16	-	TGTGCCAGCAGCTTAAATCCAGGGACAGGCGGAGAGACCCAGTACTTC	CASSLNPGTGGETQYF
TRBV19	TRBD2	TRBJ2-3	16	once	TGTGCCAGTAGTCTACGACTAGCGGGAGGCGCAGATACGCAGTATTTT	CASSLRLAGGADTQYF
TRBV3-1/TRBV3-2	TRBD1	TRBJ1-5	15	-	TGTGCCAGCAGCCAGAATACGGACAGGGGTCAGCCCCAGCATTTT	CASSQNTDRGQPQHF
TRBV29-1	-	TRBJ1-1	14	once	TGCAGCGTTGGGCGAAGAGGTTCGAACACTGAAGCTTTCTTT	CSVGRRGSNTEAFF
TRBV6-2/TRBV6-3	-	TRBJ2-7	14	-	TGTGCCAGCAGTTACTCCTCAGGGTTGGTCGAGCAGTACTTC	CASSYSSGLVEQYF
TRBV14	TRBD1	TRBJ1-6	15	-	TGTGCCAGCAGCCAATGGACAGGTATCAATTCACCCCTCCACTTT	CASSQWTGINSPLHF
TRBV21-1	-	TRBJ2-3	11	-	TGTGCCAGCAGCAAAGGGGCTACGCAGTATTTT	CASSKGATQYF
TRBV19	-	TRBJ2-2	15	-	TGTGCCAGTAGTATCATTAGTAGAAGCCCCGGGGAGCTGTTTTTT	CASSIISRSPGELFF
TRBV7-3	-	TRBJ1-1	14	-	TGTGCCAGCAGCAGAGAAGGACAGAACACTGAAGCTTTCTTT	CASSREGQNTEAFF
TRBV5-1	TRBD2	TRBJ2-1	15	-	TGCGCCAGCAGCTACGCTAGCGGGACACTGGATGAGCAGTTCTTC	CASSYASGTLDEQFF
TRBV5-1	TRBD1	TRBJ1-2	13	-	TGCGCCAGCAGCTTGGTAGGGGGCGCGGGCTACACCTTC	CASSLVGGAGYTF
TRBV18	TRBD1	TRBJ1-2	15	once	TGTGCCAGCTCAGGACGACAGGGGGTTTTGGCTGGCTACACCTTC	CASSGRQGVLAGYTF
TRBV7-6	TRBD2	TRBJ2-3	16	-	TGTGCCAGCAGCCACGGGTACGCGGGAGCGGCAGATACGCAGTATTTT	CASSHGYAGAADTQYF
TRBV4-3	-	TRBJ2-5	16	-	TGCGCCAGCAGCCAAGATCAGGGGCGCATGTTGGAGACCCAGTACTTC	CASSQDQGRMLETQYF
TRBV5-4	-	TRBJ2-7	13	-	TGTGCCAGCAGCTTTGGCGGCAGATACGAGCAGTACTTC	CASSFGGRYEQYF
TRBV11-2	TRBD1	TRBJ1-2	15	once	TGTGCCAGCAGCTTCGGGACAGGGGAGCCATATGGCTACACCTTC	CASSFGTGEPYGYTF
TRBV7-8	TRBD2	TRBJ2-2	18	-	TGTGCCAGCAGCTTATTTGCTAGCGGGAGTGCGAACACCGGGGAGCTGTTTTTT	CASSLFASGSANTGELFF
TRBV2	-	TRBJ1-4	16	-	TGTGCCAGCAAACCTACGGTGCGGGGCACTAATGAAAAACTGTTTTTT	CASKPTVRGTNEKLFF